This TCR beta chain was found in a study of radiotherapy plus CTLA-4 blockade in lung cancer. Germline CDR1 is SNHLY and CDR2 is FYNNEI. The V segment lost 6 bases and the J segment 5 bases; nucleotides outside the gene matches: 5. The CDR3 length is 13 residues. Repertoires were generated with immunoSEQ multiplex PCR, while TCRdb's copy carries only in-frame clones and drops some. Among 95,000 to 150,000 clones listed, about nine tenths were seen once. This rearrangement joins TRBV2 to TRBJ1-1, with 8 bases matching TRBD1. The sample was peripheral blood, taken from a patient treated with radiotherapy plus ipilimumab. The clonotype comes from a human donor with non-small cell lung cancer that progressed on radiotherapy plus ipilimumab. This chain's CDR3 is CASRTTGVTEAFF. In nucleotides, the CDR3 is TGTGCCAGCAGGACGACAGGGGTAACTGAAGCTTTCTTT.